A single sample gave rise to the 14 T cell receptor beta chains below, sequenced in a study of PD-1 blockade in mismatch repair-deficient tumors. Clones were sequenced by immunoSEQ multiplex PCR, and TCRdb holds only the in-frame ones, with some missing. The sample has around 17,000 clones; over 75% are singletons. The source material was PBMCs, sampled about 23 weeks after starting pembrolizumab. The origin of the receptors is an adult with mismatch repair-deficient cancer.

This chain joins TRBV13 and TRBJ2-7; 11 bases line up with TRBD2. The V segment lost 5 bases and the J segment 1 base; nucleotides outside the gene matches: 4. The CDR3 spans 15 residues. The V gene's germline CDR1 is PRHDT and CDR2 FYEKMQ (reference sequence). CDR3 sequence reads: CASSPGTSGSYEQYF. The CDR3 nucleotides are TGTGCCAGCAGCCCCGGGACTAGCGGTTCCTACGAGCAGTACTTC.

This clone occurred a few times. The CDR3, as DNA: TGTGCCAGCAGTCCACGACAGGTTTATGGCTACACCTTC. Amino acids: CASSPRQVYGYTF. The rearrangement links TRBV28 to TRBJ1-2, with D maybe TRBD1 (6 bases). The CDR3 has 13 amino acids. Trimming cost V 5 bases and J 5 bases, with 12 bases left between them. Germline V gene data show CDR1 as MDHEN and CDR2 as SYDVKM.

The chain employs TRBV28 and TRBJ2-2; D gene unclear. From germline, CDR1 is MDHEN and CDR2 SYDVKM. Trimming left V 6 bases short and J 5 bases short, with 7 bases between. The CDR3 extends over 12 amino acids. CDR3 in DNA: TGTGCCAGCAGGCTCAGGACCGGGGAGCTGTTTTTT. It translates to CASRLRTGELFF.

CDR3 loop: CASSQWGGDQPQHF. The CDR3 DNA reads as TGTGCCAGCAGCCAATGGGGGGGCGATCAGCCCCAGCATTTT. The chain combines TRBV4-2 with TRBJ1-5, with a tentative D call TRBD1 (6 bases). Trimming pared 2 bases from V and 5 bases from J, leaving 10 bases between. This CDR3 has 14 amino acids. Per germline, CDR1 LGHNA and CDR2 YNFKEQ.

This chain connects TRBV14 to TRBJ1-5; perhaps TRBD1 as D (5 bases). The ends were cut back, 1 base at V and 4 bases at J, with 11 bases in the middle. This CDR3 has 15 residues. Germline CDR1 SGHDN, CDR2 FVKESK. This chain's CDR3 is CASSQGGARNQPQHF. The CDR3 DNA reads as TGTGCCAGCAGCCAAGGTGGGGCGCGAAATCAGCCCCAGCATTTT.

The chain links TRBV29-1 to TRBJ1-2, with TRBD1 as a possible D gene (6 bases). Germline-derived CDR1 and CDR2 are SQVTM and ANQGSEA. V was pared by 3 bases and J by 4 bases, with 15 bases between. The length of the CDR3 is 14 residues. The CDR3, as DNA: TGCAGCGTTGAGAATGTAGGGGGTACCTATGGCTACACCTTC. Translated, it gives CSVENVGGTYGYTF.

This rearrangement joins TRBV9 to TRBJ1-2, with 10 bases aligning to TRBD1. V lost 7 bases to trimming and J lost 8 bases; unmatched junction nucleotides: 5. Germline values: CDR1 SGDLS, CDR2 YYNGEE. The CDR3 is made up of 12 amino acids. CDR3 in amino acids: CASEGTGVGYTF. CDR3 in DNA: TGTGCCAGCGAGGGGACAGGGGTCGGCTACACCTTC.

CDR3: CASSTSGDTQYF. In DNA form, the CDR3 reads TGTGCCAGTAGTACCTCAGGGGATACGCAGTATTTT. The V and J genes are TRBV19 and TRBJ2-3; D perhaps matches TRBD1 (5 bases). Germline CDR1 and CDR2: LNHDA and SQIVND (reference sequence). The CDR3 runs to 12 residues. V was trimmed by 4 bases and J by 6 bases, leaving 8 bases between them.

The chain is built from TRBV5-6 and TRBJ1-4; 7 nucleotides match TRBD1. V was clipped by 2 bases and J by 5 bases; unmatched bases: 3. The germline V gene encodes CDR1 SGHDT and CDR2 YYEEEE. This CDR3 is built from 14 residues. Here the CDR3 DNA reads TGTGCCAGCAGCTTTGGACAGGAAAATGAAAAACTGTTTTTT. Translation gives CASSFGQENEKLFF.

A single count supports this clone. V is TRBV7-9 and J is TRBJ2-3, with 10 bases identical to TRBD1. The CDR3 has 15 amino acids. V dropped 5 bases and J dropped 4; count of bases not matched to a gene: 6. CDR1 is SEHNR, CDR2 FQNEAQ, per germline (reference sequence). DNA for the CDR3: TGTGCCAGCAGCCACCGGACAGGGGGGGCAGATACGCAGTATTTT. This encodes CASSHRTGGADTQYF.

This chain uses TRBV6-1 with TRBJ2-1, with D possibly being TRBD2 (6 bases). The CDR3 runs to 15 residues. The V gene's germline CDR1 is MNHNS and CDR2 SASEGT. The V end was cut by 3 bases, the J end by 0 bases, with 9 bases between. The CDR3 DNA follows: TGTGCCAGCAGTGACGCGGGACGCTCCTACAATGAGCAGTTCTTC. Translated, it gives CASSDAGRSYNEQFF.

The rearrangement uses TRBV11-3 and TRBJ2-1, with TRBD2 matching over 12 bases. The trim removed 5 bases at V and 4 bases at J, leaving 18 bases unmatched. Germline CDR1 reads SGHNT; CDR2 reads YENEEA. The CDR3 runs 20 residues. CDR3 protein: CASSAREVGTLAGGYNEQFF. The CDR3 DNA reads TGTGCCAGCAGCGCCCGGGAGGTGGGGACTCTAGCGGGAGGGTACAATGAGCAGTTCTTC. Looking up the rest from reference TRBV11-3 and TRBJ2-1 gives the full variable domain: EAGVVQSPRYKIIEKKQPVAFWCNPISGHNTLYWYLQNLGQGPELLIRYENEEAVDDSQLPKDRFSAERLKGVDSTLKIQPAELGDSAVYLCASSAREVGTLAGGYNEQFFGPGTRLTVL.

The chain employs TRBV6-6 and TRBJ2-7, with TRBD1 as a possible D gene (5 bases). Germline values: CDR1 MNHNY, CDR2 SVGAGI (reference sequence). The CDR3 has 14 amino acids. The V gene lost 4 bases and the J gene lost 0 bases, with 10 bases spanning the gap. For the CDR3, the DNA is TGTGCCAGCAGTTCGAGTACAGGCTCCTACGAGCAGTACTTC. Protein product: CASSSSTGSYEQYF.

The chain is built from TRBV27 and TRBJ1-4; no clear D gene. The CDR3 covers 16 residues. The V end lost 10 bases, the J end lost 0 bases, and 18 bases lay between the germline ends. Germline loops: CDR1 MNHEY, CDR2 SMNVEV (reference sequence). The CDR3, as DNA: TGTGCCACCTCCCCGGGAGACGGTGCAACTAATGAAAAACTGTTTTTT. Translation: CATSPGDGATNEKLFF.